The 20 T cell receptor beta chains given below trace back to one sample, sequenced in a study of cytomegalovirus exposure and HLA in healthy donors. PCR employed 60 Vbeta and 13 Jbeta primers. Data came from immunoSEQ multiplex PCR; TCRdb stores just in-frame clones and leaves some out. The data hold around 210,000 clones, with around 80% observed a single time. The sequenced sample consisted of PBMCs. The receptor set was obtained from a boy younger than 18 in good health and CMV-seronegative.

The chain combines TRBV2 with TRBJ2-3; TRBD1 aligns across 9 bases. V shed 7 bases, J shed 2 bases, and the junction held 7 bases outside the gene matches. The germline V gene has CDR1 SNHLY and CDR2 FYNNEI. This CDR3 has 15 residues. This chain's CDR3 is CASTSGQGITDTQYF. The CDR3, as DNA: TGTGCCAGCACCAGCGGACAGGGGATCACAGATACGCAGTATTTT. Drawing the rest from reference TRBV2 and TRBJ2-3, the complete variable domain is EPEVTQTPSHQVTQMGQEVILRCVPISNHLYFYWYRQILGQKVEFLVSFYNNEISEKSEIFDDQFSVERPDGSNFTLKIRSTKLEDSAMYFCASTSGQGITDTQYFGPGTRLTVL.

This clone was seen only a few times. This chain joins TRBV2 and TRBJ2-3; TRBD2 matches 8 bases. Trimming cost V 6 bases and J 3 bases; bases outside gene matches: 8. Germline-derived CDR1 and CDR2 are SNHLY and FYNNEI. The CDR3 contains 15 residues. In nucleotides, the CDR3 is TGTGCCAGCAGCCCCGTCGGGGGGGGGACAGATACGCAGTATTTT. Protein: CASSPVGGGTDTQYF.

The V and J genes are TRBV9 and TRBJ1-1; a possible D gene is TRBD1 (6 bases). Trimming stripped 4 bases from V and 11 bases from J, with 15 bases between. Germline assignment: CDR1 SGDLS and CDR2 YYNGEE. CDR3 length: 12 residues. As DNA, the CDR3 is TGTGCCAGCAGCCCACAGGGAGCTCGGGCTTTCTTT. Translation gives CASSPQGARAFF. Drawing the rest from reference TRBV9 and TRBJ1-1, the complete variable domain is DSGVTQTPKHLITATGQRVTLRCSPRSGDLSVYWYQQSLDQGLQFLIQYYNGEERAKGNILERFSAQQFPDLHSELNLSSLELGDSALYFCASSPQGARAFFGQGTRLTVV.

The chain recombines TRBV2 with TRBJ1-5, with 8 bases fitting TRBD1. There are 13 residues in the CDR3. Germline V gives CDR1 SNHLY, CDR2 FYNNEI. J lost 5 bases, V lost 6 bases, and 3 bases had no gene match. The CDR3 DNA is TGTGCCAGCAGGGTGGACAGGGATCAGCCCCAGCATTTT. As protein: CASRVDRDQPQHF.

The chain links TRBV9 to TRBJ2-2, with D unresolved. This CDR3 has 12 residues. Germline CDR1 SGDLS, CDR2 YYNGEE. V was clipped by 3 bases and J by 8 bases, with 8 bases between them. The CDR3 sequence: CASSALSGELFF. The DNA of the CDR3 is TGTGCCAGCAGCGCCCTTAGTGGGGAGCTGTTTTTT.

The chain employs TRBV9 and TRBJ1-2; D gene unclear. This CDR3 region has 13 residues. Trimming left V 8 bases short and J 0 bases short, with 11 bases between. From germline, CDR1 is SGDLS and CDR2 YYNGEE. The DNA for the CDR3 is TGTGCCAGTGTCCGGGATACTAACTATGGCTACACCTTC. Its translation: CASVRDTNYGYTF.

The chain carries TRBV18 and TRBJ1-1; TRBD1 aligns across 7 bases. Looked up from germline, CDR1 is KGHSH and CDR2 is LQKENI. With V trimmed by 5 bases and J by 5 bases, 5 bases remained unmatched. The CDR3 contains 13 residues. The CDR3 here is CASSVGTDTEAFF. CDR3 sequence (DNA): TGTGCCAGCTCAGTCGGGACAGATACTGAAGCTTTCTTT.

The chain carries TRBV6-1 and TRBJ2-3; 8 positions match TRBD2. The germline CDR1 and CDR2 sequences are MNHNS and SASEGT. Unmatched junction bases numbered 10, after V lost 7 bases and J lost 4 bases. The CDR3 is 15 residues long. The CDR3 sequence is CASIESGGVSDTQYF. DNA of the CDR3: TGTGCCAGCATTGAGAGCGGGGGAGTCTCAGATACGCAGTATTTT.

V usage is TRBV5-1 and J usage is TRBJ2-7, with 7 positions matching TRBD1. The CDR3 has 14 residues. The germline V gene has CDR1 SGHRS and CDR2 YFSETQ. Unmatched junction bases numbered 3, after V lost 1 base and J lost 2 bases. This CDR3 reads CASSLRQGTYEQYF. CDR3 sequence (DNA): TGCGCCAGCAGCTTGAGACAGGGAACCTACGAGCAGTACTTC.

The V gene is TRBV4-2, the J gene TRBJ2-1; possible D gene TRBD2, 6 bases. CDR1 is LGHNA, CDR2 YNFKEQ, per germline. This CDR3 spans 16 amino acids. With 6 bases removed from V and 2 bases from J, the gap between germline ends came to 17 bases. The CDR3 here is CASRNSGSEPYNEQFF. The CDR3 coding sequence is TGTGCCAGCAGAAATAGCGGAAGCGAGCCCTACAATGAGCAGTTCTTC.

The rearrangement links TRBV2 to TRBJ1-1, with 7 nucleotides matching TRBD1. Per the germline V gene, CDR1 is SNHLY and CDR2 is FYNNEI. Unmatched junction bases numbered 13, after V lost 7 bases and J lost 5 bases. This CDR3 region has 15 residues. Here the CDR3 DNA reads TGTGCCAGCATCCAAGGCCTACAGGGGAGTACTGAAGCTTTCTTT. Protein: CASIQGLQGSTEAFF. The full variable domain, in which reference TRBV2 and TRBJ1-1 provide the parts outside the CDR3, is EPEVTQTPSHQVTQMGQEVILRCVPISNHLYFYWYRQILGQKVEFLVSFYNNEISEKSEIFDDQFSVERPDGSNFTLKIRSTKLEDSAMYFCASIQGLQGSTEAFFGQGTRLTVV.

The V gene is TRBV25-1, the J gene TRBJ2-7, with TRBD2 identical over 8 bases. This CDR3 has 14 amino acids. Per germline, CDR1 MGHDK and CDR2 SYGVNS. V was clipped by 6 bases and J by 2 bases; unmatched bases: 6. The CDR3 here is CASRTGGVTYEQYF. CDR3 coding DNA: TGTGCCAGCAGGACCGGGGGGGTGACCTACGAGCAGTACTTC.

The genes are TRBV5-1 and TRBJ1-2; 7 bases map to TRBD1. Unmatched junction bases numbered 6, after V lost 4 bases and J lost 6 bases. Germline CDR1 SGHRS, CDR2 YFSETQ. The CDR3 totals 13 residues. This CDR3 is CASSPTGIHGYTF. DNA of the CDR3: TGCGCCAGCAGCCCGACAGGGATTCATGGCTACACCTTC.

This sequence joins TRBV5-1 and TRBJ2-2; 13 bases agree with TRBD2. Germline CDR1 reads SGHRS; CDR2 reads YFSETQ. This CDR3 region has 15 residues. Trimming at V came to 4 bases and at J to 6 bases, leaving 3 bases not matched to a gene. CDR3 protein: CASSRTSGGAGELFF. Written as DNA, the CDR3 is TGCGCCAGCAGCCGGACTAGCGGGGGTGCCGGGGAGCTGTTTTTT.

Only one count was recorded for this clone. The chain links TRBV2 to TRBJ2-3; TRBD1 is a possible D gene (5 bases). The germline V and J ends were trimmed by 7 bases and 4 bases, with 9 bases remaining between them. The germline V gene has CDR1 SNHLY and CDR2 FYNNEI. CDR3 length: 12 residues. CDR3 protein: CASIQGSDTQYF. The DNA for the CDR3 is TGTGCCAGCATTCAGGGATCAGATACGCAGTATTTT.

This clone was seen only once. The chain links TRBV5-1 to TRBJ1-3; 9 bases agree with TRBD1. The germline V gene has CDR1 SGHRS and CDR2 YFSETQ. The CDR3 length is 15 residues. V lost 9 bases and J lost 3; bases outside the gene matches: 10. CDR3 region: CATSPTGGDGNTIYF. Here the CDR3 DNA reads TGCGCCACCTCACCGACAGGGGGTGATGGAAACACCATATATTTT.

The V call is TRBV30, the J call TRBJ1-1; 9 positions agree with TRBD1. Unmatched junction bases numbered 7, after V lost 4 bases and J lost 1 base. Germline lookup yields CDR1 GTSNPN and CDR2 SVGIG (reference sequence). The CDR3 spans 15 residues. The DNA of the CDR3 is TGTGCCTGGACTAGCCTGGACAGGGGGAACACTGAAGCTTTCTTT. Residues: CAWTSLDRGNTEAFF.

The CDR3 DNA is TGTGCCTGGAGCGCAGGGGGGAAAGGCCGTGAGCAGTACTTC. It is translated as CAWSAGGKGREQYF. The V call is TRBV30, the J call TRBJ2-7; maybe TRBD1 (7 bases). Trimming pared 3 bases from V and 7 bases from J, leaving 19 bases between. There are 14 residues in the CDR3. Germline loops: CDR1 GTSNPN, CDR2 SVGIG (reference sequence).

The chain links TRBV11-3 to TRBJ1-3; TRBD1 is a possible D gene (5 bases). V lost 1 base, J lost 2 bases, and 15 bases lay in between. The germline V gene encodes CDR1 SGHNT and CDR2 YENEEA. There are 17 residues in the CDR3. The CDR3 coding sequence is TGTGCCAGCAGCTTAGTGGGCCCGACAGTAACTGGAAACACCATATATTTT. Translated, it gives CASSLVGPTVTGNTIYF.

The chain recombines TRBV5-1 with TRBJ1-3; no firm D call. Trimming removed 0 bases from V and 0 bases from J, with 7 bases in between. The CDR3 is 15 amino acids. Germline V gene sequence: CDR1 SGHRS, CDR2 YFSETQ. CDR3 protein: CASSLAPSSGNTIYF. The CDR3 DNA follows: TGCGCCAGCAGCTTGGCCCCGAGCTCTGGAAACACCATATATTTT. The full variable domain, in which reference TRBV5-1 and TRBJ1-3 provide the parts outside the CDR3, is KAGVTQTPRYLIKTRGQQVTLSCSPISGHRSVSWYQQTPGQGLQFLFEYFSETQRNKGNFPGRFSGRQFSNSRSEMNVSTLELGDSALYLCASSLAPSSGNTIYFGEGSWLTVV.